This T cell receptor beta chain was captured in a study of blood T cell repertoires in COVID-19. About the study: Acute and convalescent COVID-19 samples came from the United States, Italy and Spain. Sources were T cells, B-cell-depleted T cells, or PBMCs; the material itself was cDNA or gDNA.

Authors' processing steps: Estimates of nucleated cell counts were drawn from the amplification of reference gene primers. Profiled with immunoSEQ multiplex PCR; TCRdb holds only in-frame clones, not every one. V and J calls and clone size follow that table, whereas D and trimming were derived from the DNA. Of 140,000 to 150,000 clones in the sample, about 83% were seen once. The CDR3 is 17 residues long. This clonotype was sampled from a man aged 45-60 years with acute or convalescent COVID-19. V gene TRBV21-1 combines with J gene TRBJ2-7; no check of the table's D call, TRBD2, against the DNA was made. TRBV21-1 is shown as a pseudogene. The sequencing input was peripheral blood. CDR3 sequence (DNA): TGTGCCAGCGCCCCCGGTCCGGGGGGGAGAGGGGTCTACGAGCAGTACGTC. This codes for CASAPGPGGRGVYEQYV.